The sequence of this TCR beta chain was determined in a study of CD8 T cells in Susac syndrome (dated 2019 in TCRdb). Study-level background: Whether CD8+ T cell activation and differentiation in Susac syndrome was antigen driven was tested using repertoire sequencing. Clonality of the CD8+ T cell repertoire was compared between 11 to 12 healthy donors, about 14 Susac syndrome patients and 15 or so multiple sclerosis patients. On the study overall, not on this receptor specifically: The number of individuals in the TCR sequencing and HLA analysis was acknowledged as relatively small.

Peripheral blood CD8+ and CD4+ T cells from healthy donors, Susac syndrome patients and multiple sclerosis patients were profiled by high-throughput TCR beta sequencing. Multiple sclerosis controls were treatment-naive patients with stable or active relapsing-remitting disease fulfilling revised McDonald criteria. CD8+ TEMRA cells were enriched by FACS, while bulk CD8+ and CD4+ T cells were purified by magnetic negative isolation. Blood was collected in EDTA tubes and processed within 24 hours, with PBMCs isolated through density gradient centrifugation. PBMCs intended for TCR sequencing were cryopreserved in liquid nitrogen and were subsequently thawed in a 37 degrees C water bath. The sorted or isolated CD4+, CD8+ and CD8+ TEMRA cells reached a purity of at least 90%. RNA was extracted using the RNeasy kit, and about 0.5 to 1 ug of the RNA was reverse transcribed with random hexamers. The immunoSEQ multiplex PCR assay, which covers 54 Vbeta and 13 Jbeta segments, was used to amplify TCR beta CDR3 regions. PCR amplification bias was corrected by using a synthetic template baseline for primer optimization and computational correction. Per the source publication's procedure: Reads were annotated to V, D and J genes according to IMGT and were analyzed with immunoSEQ Analyzer, with only productive sequences retained. Clonality was computed as one minus Shannon entropy normalized by log2 of the number of productive unique sequences. For each patient and control, public and private clones were evaluated among the 100 most prevalent clones. Clones were defined as Susac-specific if absent from the healthy and MS cohorts, from approximately 1,100 published viral clones and from other ImmuneACCESS disease sequences. TCRdb reprocessing: public reads trimmed at Q25 with fastp, clones called with MiXCR, in-frame beta chains kept. Records with the same CDR3 protein are collapsed into one entry carrying the most frequent genes and DNA. The V and J calls reflect TCRdb's pipeline rather than the authors' work. The sample yields about 130,000 distinct CDR3 sequences; under 95% were counted once. Clones ranked in the top ten supply around 0.24% of the sample.

Comment on this clonotype: The target of this receptor is not known. No qualities accompany the bases; no much larger clone lies one base away.

From its cysteine to its phenylalanine, the CDR3 spans 14 amino acids. Just the 42-base CDR3 DNA is kept, in frame starting at base 1. V is clipped by 3 bases and J by 2 bases, and the sequence between their germline boundaries is 9 bases long. The sequencing sample was made of CD8+ T cells from PBMCs. This receptor was identified in a human donor with multiple sclerosis. The rearrangement combines TRBV12-3 or TRBV12-4 with TRBJ2-3; no D segment can be confidently identified. The DNA sequence is given as TGTGCCAGCAGTTTGAGGCAGATCACAGATACGCAGTATTTT. It translates to CASSLRQITDTQYF.